The entry below gives a single T cell receptor beta chain sequence along with its context. Its antigen is not identified. Reverse transcription used roughly 0.45 to 1 ug RNA and random hexamers. An immunoSEQ multiplex PCR amplified TCR beta CDR3 over 54 Vbeta and 13 Jbeta. TCRdb independently ran MiXCR on the immunoSEQ multiplex PCR reads; one entry per CDR3 protein. The sample has roughly 180,000 distinct CDR3 sequences, just under 95% seen once. The V end was cut by 2 bases, the J end by 6 bases, with 6 bases between. From germline, CDR1 is SQVTM and CDR2 ANQGSEA. The CDR3 loop spans 11 amino acids. From blood CD8+ and CD4+ T cells, the TCR beta chain was sequenced. This sample is drawn from a study of CD8 T cells in Susac syndrome. Broader study findings: Only a relatively small number of individuals were included in the TCR sequencing and HLA analysis.

This clonotype was obtained from a human donor in good health. This chain connects TRBV29-1 to TRBJ2-3; D is unresolved. Sequenced sample: CD4+ T cells from PBMCs. Here the CDR3 DNA reads TGCAGCGTTGAAAGATCGGATACGCAGTATTTT. Amino acid sequence: CSVERSDTQYF.